These 9 T cell receptor beta chains came from one sample sequenced in a study of blood T cell repertoires in COVID-19. Data came from immunoSEQ multiplex PCR; TCRdb stores just in-frame clones and leaves some out. Counted here are approximately 210,000 clones, roughly four fifths occurring once; the ten biggest clones make up over 9.5%. The sequencing input was peripheral blood. The receptors stem from a woman between 35 and 50 years old with acute or convalescent COVID-19.

The chain links TRBV5-1 to TRBJ1-1; the D gene is possibly TRBD1 (5 bases). The CDR3 is 13 amino acids. The germline V gene has CDR1 SGHRS and CDR2 YFSETQ. V lost 7 bases, J lost 1 base, and 11 bases lay in between. The DNA for the CDR3 is TGCGCCAGCCGGACGGGGGGGAACACTGAAGCTTTCTTT. It specifies CASRTGGNTEAFF.

The chain uses TRBV19 and TRBJ1-2; no reliable D call. V was clipped by 3 bases and J by 3 bases, with 8 bases between them. CDR3 length: 13 amino acids. Looked up from germline, CDR1 is LNHDA and CDR2 is SQIVND (reference sequence). CDR3 bases: TGTGCCAGTAGTATCCACATCGACTATGGCTACACCTTC. Its protein product is CASSIHIDYGYTF.

This clone has only one observation. This chain uses TRBV4-3 with TRBJ2-7, with 7 bases that match TRBD2. The CDR3 spans 15 residues. V shed 0 bases, J shed 2 bases, and the junction held 4 bases outside the gene matches. Germline CDR1 and CDR2: LGHNA and YSLEER. The CDR3 region is CASSQEWEGAYEQYF. In DNA form, the CDR3 reads TGCGCCAGCAGCCAAGAGTGGGAGGGAGCCTACGAGCAGTACTTC.

The chain couples TRBV2 to TRBJ2-4, with 9 bases that match TRBD1. After removal of 4 bases from V and 8 bases from J, the junction contained 9 bases not matched to a gene. The CDR3 runs to 15 residues. Germline CDR1 SNHLY, CDR2 FYNNEI. The CDR3 spells CASSASGTGRYIQYF. CDR3 nucleotides: TGTGCCAGCAGTGCCTCCGGGACAGGGAGATACATTCAGTACTTC.

This sequence joins TRBV24-1 and TRBJ2-1; the match to TRBD2 covers 10 bases. V lost 0 bases and J lost 3; bases outside the gene matches: 4. The CDR3 covers 17 residues. Germline CDR1 and CDR2: KGHDR and SFDVKD. CDR3 protein: CATSDLRTSGNYNEQFF. Here the CDR3 DNA reads TGTGCCACCAGTGATTTGAGAACTAGCGGGAACTACAATGAGCAGTTCTTC.

This chain connects TRBV3-1 (or the pseudogene TRBV3-2) to TRBJ2-5; TRBD2 aligns across 9 bases. The trim removed 1 base at V and 2 bases at J, leaving 5 bases unmatched. This CDR3 comprises 16 residues. CDR1 and CDR2 (germline): LGHDT, YNNKEL (reference sequence). For the CDR3, the DNA is TGTGCCAGCAGCCAAGGTGTGCTAGCGGGACAAGAGACCCAGTACTTC. Translation gives CASSQGVLAGQETQYF.

V is TRBV6-6 and J is TRBJ2-5; D uncertain. Germline CDR1 reads MNHNY; CDR2 reads SVGAGI (reference sequence). The CDR3 contains 13 residues. Trimming removed 4 bases from V and 5 bases from J, with 11 bases in between. The chain's CDR3 is CASSFGPEETQYF. CDR3 DNA: TGTGCCAGCAGTTTTGGTCCCGAGGAGACCCAGTACTTC.

V usage is TRBV5-1 and J usage is TRBJ2-7, with 9 bases that match TRBD2. CDR3 length equals 15 residues. J gave up 5 bases and V 4 bases, and 10 bases lay outside the gene matches. Germline V gene data show CDR1 as SGHRS and CDR2 as YFSETQ. The CDR3 region has the DNA TGCGCCAGCAGCCCCTCGGCCGCGGGAGGGGACGAGCAGTACTTC. Its translation: CASSPSAAGGDEQYF.

The chain uses TRBV18 and TRBJ2-1; 8 bases line up with TRBD1. The CDR3 sequence is 17 residues long. With 3 bases clipped from V and 10 bases from J, the junction kept 17 bases outside the gene matches. Germline CDR1 and CDR2: KGHSH and LQKENI. The CDR3 is CASSPGTGQDYVWEQFF. The CDR3 DNA sequence: TGTGCCAGCTCACCGGGAACGGGACAGGACTACGTTTGGGAGCAGTTCTTC.